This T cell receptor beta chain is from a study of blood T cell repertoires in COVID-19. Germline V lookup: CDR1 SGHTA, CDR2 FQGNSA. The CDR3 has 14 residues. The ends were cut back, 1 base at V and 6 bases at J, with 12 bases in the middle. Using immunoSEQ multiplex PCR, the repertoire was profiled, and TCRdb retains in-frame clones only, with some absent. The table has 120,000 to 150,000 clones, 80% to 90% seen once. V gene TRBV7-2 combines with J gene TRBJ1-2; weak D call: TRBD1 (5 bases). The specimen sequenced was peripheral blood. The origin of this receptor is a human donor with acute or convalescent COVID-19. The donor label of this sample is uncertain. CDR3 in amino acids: CASSLGAGINGYTF. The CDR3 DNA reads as TGTGCCAGCAGCTTAGGCGCAGGGATAAATGGCTACACCTTC.